Listed below are T cell receptor beta chains from one sample, sequenced in a study of beta chain features in type 1 diabetes. Using immunoSEQ multiplex PCR, the repertoire was profiled, and TCRdb retains in-frame clones only, with some absent. This table holds around 690,000 clones, 12% found once. The sample comprised naive CD4+ T cells from blood. Source of these receptors: a man aged 30 to 45 with type 1 diabetes. CDR3s include the opening cysteine and the closing phenylalanine or tryptophan. The D gene is left open where the match is weak. Expanded clones get a size class; other rows say once, few or many, or leave the size out.

V gene: TRBV4-1
D gene: .
J gene: TRBJ1-5
clone size: .
CDR3 DNA: TGCGCCAGCAGCCACGGGACCGCGTCGCGCAATCAGCCCCAGCATTTT
CDR3 protein: CASSHGTASRNQPQHF

V gene: TRBV5-1
D gene: .
J gene: TRBJ2-3
clone size: .
CDR3 DNA: TGCGCCAGCAGCGAGGGCCAGACTACAGATACGCAGTATTTT
CDR3 protein: CASSEGQTTDTQYF

V gene: TRBV5-4
D gene: .
J gene: TRBJ1-6
clone size: few
CDR3 DNA: TGTGCCAGCAGCTTGGATGAGAATTCACCCCTCCACTTT
CDR3 protein: CASSLDENSPLHF

V gene: TRBV14
D gene: .
J gene: TRBJ1-2
clone size: few
CDR3 DNA: TGTGCCAGCAGCCAAGGGGGGCCAGGTTATGGCTACACCTTC
CDR3 protein: CASSQGGPGYGYTF

V gene: TRBV18
D gene: .
J gene: TRBJ2-7
clone size: .
CDR3 DNA: TGTGCCAGCTCACCACAATCAGGGGTGGGATACGAGCAGTACTTC
CDR3 protein: CASSPQSGVGYEQYF

V gene: TRBV7-2
D gene: .
J gene: TRBJ2-3
clone size: once
CDR3 DNA: TGTGCCAGCAGCACGAAACTAGCCACAGTACTCGCAGATACGCAGTATTTT
CDR3 protein: CASSTKLATVLADTQYF

V gene: TRBV7-2
D gene: .
J gene: TRBJ2-3
clone size: .
CDR3 DNA: TGTGCCAGCAGCTACTGGACAGATACGCAGTATTTT
CDR3 protein: CASSYWTDTQYF

V gene: TRBV7-9
D gene: .
J gene: TRBJ2-3
clone size: few
CDR3 DNA: TGTGCCAGCAGCTTAGAGGTGGCAGGGTCAGATACGCAGTATTTT
CDR3 protein: CASSLEVAGSDTQYF

V gene: TRBV25-1
D gene: .
J gene: TRBJ1-4
clone size: few
CDR3 DNA: TGTGCCAGCAGTGAGGGTAGACAGGCGGCCGGGGAAAAACTGTTTTTT
CDR3 protein: CASSEGRQAAGEKLFF

V gene: TRBV7-8
D gene: .
J gene: TRBJ2-1
clone size: .
CDR3 DNA: TGTGCCAGCAGTGAAGGACGGGGAGATCGGTTCTTC
CDR3 protein: CASSEGRGDRFF

V gene: TRBV7-2
D gene: TRBD2
J gene: TRBJ2-1
clone size: .
CDR3 DNA: TGTGCCAGCAGCTTACGAGGACTAGCGGGGGACAATGAGCAGTTCTTC
CDR3 protein: CASSLRGLAGDNEQFF

V gene: TRBV5-1
D gene: .
J gene: TRBJ2-7
clone size: few
CDR3 DNA: TGCGCCAGCAGCTTGGGGGACACCGGCTACGAGCAGTACTTC
CDR3 protein: CASSLGDTGYEQYF

V gene: TRBV18
D gene: .
J gene: TRBJ2-5
clone size: .
CDR3 DNA: TGTGCCAGCTCACCGATGGCGAGCCAAGAGACCCAGTACTTC
CDR3 protein: CASSPMASQETQYF

V gene: TRBV6-4
D gene: TRBD1
J gene: TRBJ2-7
clone size: .
CDR3 DNA: TGTGCCAGCAGTCCGGACAGGGCGAGTGTTTACGAGCAGTACTTC
CDR3 protein: CASSPDRASVYEQYF

V gene: TRBV6-5
D gene: TRBD2
J gene: TRBJ2-3
clone size: .
CDR3 DNA: TGTGCCAGCAGTTACGGCGGGGGGGCAACAGATACGCAGTATTTT
CDR3 protein: CASSYGGGATDTQYF

V gene: TRBV11-2
D gene: .
J gene: TRBJ1-4
clone size: .
CDR3 DNA: TGTGCCAGCAGCTTAGGACAGACTAATGAAAAACTGTTTTTT
CDR3 protein: CASSLGQTNEKLFF

V gene: TRBV7-6
D gene: .
J gene: TRBJ2-1
clone size: few
CDR3 DNA: TGTGCCAGCAGCACCCCGGGGCTCCTCTCCTACAATGAGCAGTTCTTC
CDR3 protein: CASSTPGLLSYNEQFF

V gene: TRBV7-2
D gene: TRBD1
J gene: TRBJ1-3
clone size: .
CDR3 DNA: TGTGCCAGCAGCTTCGGACAGGACAACACCATATATTTT
CDR3 protein: CASSFGQDNTIYF

V gene: TRBV5-1
D gene: .
J gene: TRBJ1-5
clone size: .
CDR3 DNA: TGCGCCAGCAGCTTGGGGCGTAATCAGCCCCAGCATTTT
CDR3 protein: CASSLGRNQPQHF

V gene: TRBV4-2
D gene: .
J gene: TRBJ2-2
clone size: .
CDR3 DNA: TGTGCCAGCAGCCAAGAGGCACATATTAACACCGGGGAGCTGTTTTTT
CDR3 protein: CASSQEAHINTGELFF

V gene: TRBV27
D gene: .
J gene: TRBJ2-3
clone size: few
CDR3 DNA: TGTGCCAGCAGTTCCCCTCCTATGGGGGGCGAGGCAGATACGCAGTATTTT
CDR3 protein: CASSSPPMGGEADTQYF

V gene: TRBV7-9
D gene: .
J gene: TRBJ2-7
clone size: once
CDR3 DNA: TGTGCCAGCAGCTTTGTTGGAGCTACTCAAGAGCAGTACTTC
CDR3 protein: CASSFVGATQEQYF